This T cell receptor beta chain was documented in a study of cytomegalovirus exposure and HLA in healthy donors. Overall study findings and caveats: Later on, an analysis found that several of the most significant clusters appeared to be linked to common viral pathogens, which included parvovirus B19.

The ends were cut back, 6 bases at V and 11 bases at J, with 10 bases in the middle. Germline V CDR1 and CDR2: LNHDA, SQIVND (reference sequence). This CDR3 has 10 residues. About this clone: What it binds is not known.

The PCR employed 60 Vbeta primers together with 13 Jbeta primers. The assay was immunoSEQ multiplex PCR, and TCRdb's table has in-frame clones only and misses some. The repertoire holds some 180,000 clones, with 65% to 90% as singletons. This receptor was obtained from a male donor in good health and CMV-seronegative. The sample was PBMCs. The chain uses TRBV19 and TRBJ1-1; D remains unclear. The CDR3 here is CASSPGGAFF. The CDR3 nucleotides are TGTGCCAGTAGCCCTGGAGGGGCTTTCTTT.